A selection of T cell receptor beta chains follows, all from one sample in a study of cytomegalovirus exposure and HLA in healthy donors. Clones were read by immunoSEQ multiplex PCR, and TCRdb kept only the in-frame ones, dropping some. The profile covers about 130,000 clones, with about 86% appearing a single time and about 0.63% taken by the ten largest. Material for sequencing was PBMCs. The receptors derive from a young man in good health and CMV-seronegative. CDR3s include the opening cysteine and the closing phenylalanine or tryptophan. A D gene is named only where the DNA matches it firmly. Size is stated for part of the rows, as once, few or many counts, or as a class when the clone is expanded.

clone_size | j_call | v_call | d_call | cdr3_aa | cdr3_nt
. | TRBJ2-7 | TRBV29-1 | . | CSVEGGANVGYEQYF | TGCAGCGTTGAAGGCGGTGCGAACGTGGGCTACGAGCAGTACTTC
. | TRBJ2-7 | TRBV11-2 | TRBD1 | CASSRDSPSYEQYF | TGTGCCAGCAGCCGGGACAGTCCGTCCTACGAGCAGTACTTC
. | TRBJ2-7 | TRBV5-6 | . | CASSSTDSYYEQYF | TGTGCCAGCAGCTCCACGGACAGCTACTACGAGCAGTACTTC
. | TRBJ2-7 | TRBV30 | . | CAWSAGTLIYEQYF | TGTGCCTGGAGTGCCGGGACACTCATTTACGAGCAGTACTTC
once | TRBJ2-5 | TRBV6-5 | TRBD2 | CASSYSTSGGAVTQYF | TGTGCCAGCAGTTACTCGACTAGCGGGGGGGCTGTGACCCAGTACTTC
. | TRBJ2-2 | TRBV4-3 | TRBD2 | CASSQGLLATNTGELFF | TGCGCCAGCAGCCAAGGTTTACTAGCGACGAACACCGGGGAGCTGTTTTTT
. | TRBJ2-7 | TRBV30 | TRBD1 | CACIKQGYEQYF | TGTGCCTGCATTAAACAGGGGTACGAGCAGTACTTC
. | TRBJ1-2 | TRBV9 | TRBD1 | CASSVGGQGDWHYTF | TGTGCCAGCAGCGTAGGGGGCCAGGGGGATTGGCACTACACCTTC
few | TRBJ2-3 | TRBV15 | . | CATSRATYTQYF | TGTGCCACCAGCAGGGCCACCTATACGCAGTATTTT
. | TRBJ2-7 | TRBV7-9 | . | CASSPPTSYEQYF | TGTGCCAGCAGCCCACCTACTAGTTACGAGCAGTACTTC
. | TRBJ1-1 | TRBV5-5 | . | CASSPQTEAFF | TGTGCCAGCAGCCCCCAGACTGAAGCTTTCTTT
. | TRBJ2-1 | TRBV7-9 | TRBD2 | CASSLVGGDFVNEQFF | TGTGCCAGCAGCTTAGTCGGGGGGGATTTTGTGAATGAGCAGTTCTTC
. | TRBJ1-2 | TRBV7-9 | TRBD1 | CASSAYRGQSDGYTF | TGTGCCAGCAGTGCATACAGGGGCCAGAGTGATGGCTACACCTTC
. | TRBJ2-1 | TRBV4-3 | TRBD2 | CASSHERAIAGGLIDEQFF | TGCGCCAGCAGCCACGAAAGGGCAATTGCGGGGGGGCTGATAGATGAGCAGTTCTTC
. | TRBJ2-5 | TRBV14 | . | CASSQSIETQYF | TGTGCCAGCAGCCAATCCATTGAGACCCAGTACTTC
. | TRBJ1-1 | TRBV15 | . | CATSRAQGMNTEAFF | TGTGCCACCAGCAGGGCCCAGGGGATGAACACTGAAGCTTTCTTT